This T cell receptor (beta chain) was recovered during a study of cytomegalovirus exposure and HLA in healthy donors. Study conclusions and caveats: V segments that were indistinguishable, TRBV6-2 and TRBV6-3 among them, were omitted from analysis. A later analysis linked a missense DCLRE1C variant to TCR beta V- and J-gene trimming. A later look showed TCR association rates differing by HLA locus, highest for DRB1 and lowest for HLA-C.

PCR primers comprised 60 Vbeta and 13 Jbeta primers. Libraries were prepared by immunoSEQ multiplex PCR; TCRdb keeps only in-frame clonotypes and omits some of them. This repertoire shows 140,000 or so clones, more than 60% found once; its top ten account for around 2%. The CDR3 is 14 amino acids. Germline CDR1 reads SGHTS; CDR2 reads YDEGEE. V lost 4 bases to trimming and J lost 3 bases; unmatched junction nucleotides: 7. A note on this clone: Antigen unknown.

The V and J genes are TRBV5-8 and TRBJ2-7, with 7 bases fitting TRBD2. Source material: PBMCs. The sequence was collected from a male donor in good health and CMV-seronegative. The CDR3 bases are TGTGCCAGCAGCCGCTTGCGGGGGAACTACGAGCAGTACTTC. Its translation is CASSRLRGNYEQYF.